The clone carrying this T cell receptor (beta chain) showed up just a few times. Its antigen is not identified. The source of the sample is a study of early T cells in non-severe SARS-CoV-2 infection. At the level of the study: Sequencing of bulk RNA from unsorted whole blood was done, without chain pairing. Study-wide findings and caveats: Reliance on VDJdb matching favored anti-spike CD8 responses; private and CD4 specificities were missed.

With 5 bases clipped from V and 4 bases from J, the junction kept 6 bases outside the gene matches. The CDR3 contains 14 residues. Germline-derived CDR1 and CDR2 are SNHLY and FYNNEI. Molecules of cDNA were individually given unique molecular identifiers that were attached to them. In TCRdb, the 5' RACE reads were re-called with MiXCR into one record per CDR3 protein. Here the sample spans about 55,000 distinct CDR3 sequences, approximately 13% being singletons. The sample comprised whole blood. The receptor was derived from an adult who was a healthcare worker with PCR-confirmed SARS-CoV-2 infection or an uninfected control (not recorded which). The chain links TRBV2 to TRBJ2-7; TRBD1 agrees at 9 bases. The CDR3 region is CASSWTGDIYEQYF. CDR3 in DNA: TGTGCCAGCAGTTGGACAGGGGATATTTACGAGCAGTACTTC.